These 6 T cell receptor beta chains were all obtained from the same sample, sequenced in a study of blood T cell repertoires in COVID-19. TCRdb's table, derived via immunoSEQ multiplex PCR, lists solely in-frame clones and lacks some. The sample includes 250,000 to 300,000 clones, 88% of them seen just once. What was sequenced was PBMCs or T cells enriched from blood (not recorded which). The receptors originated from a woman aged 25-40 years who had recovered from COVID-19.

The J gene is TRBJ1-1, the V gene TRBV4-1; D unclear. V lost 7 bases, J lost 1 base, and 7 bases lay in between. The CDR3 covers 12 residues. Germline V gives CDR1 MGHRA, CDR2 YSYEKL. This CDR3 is CASNSGNTEAFF. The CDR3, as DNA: TGCGCCAGCAACAGCGGGAACACTGAAGCTTTCTTT.

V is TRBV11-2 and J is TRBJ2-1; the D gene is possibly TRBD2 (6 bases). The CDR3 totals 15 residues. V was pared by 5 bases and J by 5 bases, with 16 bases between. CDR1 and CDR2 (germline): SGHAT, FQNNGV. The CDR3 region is CASSAQMWGDNEQFF. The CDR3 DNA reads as TGTGCCAGCAGCGCCCAAATGTGGGGGGACAATGAGCAGTTCTTC.

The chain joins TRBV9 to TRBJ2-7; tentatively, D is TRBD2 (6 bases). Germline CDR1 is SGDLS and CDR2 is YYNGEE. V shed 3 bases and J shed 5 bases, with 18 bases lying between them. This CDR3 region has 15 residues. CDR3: CASSARGSGIDEQYF. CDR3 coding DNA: TGTGCCAGCAGCGCCCGGGGGTCCGGAATCGACGAGCAGTACTTC.

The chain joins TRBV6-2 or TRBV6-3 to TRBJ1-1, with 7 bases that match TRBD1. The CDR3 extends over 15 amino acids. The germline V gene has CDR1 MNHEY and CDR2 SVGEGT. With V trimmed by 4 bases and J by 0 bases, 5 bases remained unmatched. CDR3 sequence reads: CASSSGQNLNTEAFF. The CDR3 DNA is TGTGCCAGCAGTTCGGGACAGAACTTGAACACTGAAGCTTTCTTT.

CDR3 in DNA: TGTGCCAGCAGTCCGGCCGGACAGACCTCTGGAAACACCATATATTTT. Protein product: CASSPAGQTSGNTIYF. The chain links TRBV27 to TRBJ1-3, with D tentatively TRBD1 (6 bases). In germline, CDR1 is MNHEY, CDR2 SMNVEV (reference sequence). V dropped 5 bases and J dropped 0 bases, with 14 bases sitting between them. CDR3 length equals 16 residues.

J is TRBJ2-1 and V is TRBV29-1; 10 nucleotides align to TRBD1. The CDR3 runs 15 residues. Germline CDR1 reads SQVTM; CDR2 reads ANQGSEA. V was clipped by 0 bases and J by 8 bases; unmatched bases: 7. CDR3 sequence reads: CSVEDIGQGVDEQFF. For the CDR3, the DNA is TGCAGCGTTGAAGATATAGGACAGGGGGTCGATGAGCAGTTCTTC.